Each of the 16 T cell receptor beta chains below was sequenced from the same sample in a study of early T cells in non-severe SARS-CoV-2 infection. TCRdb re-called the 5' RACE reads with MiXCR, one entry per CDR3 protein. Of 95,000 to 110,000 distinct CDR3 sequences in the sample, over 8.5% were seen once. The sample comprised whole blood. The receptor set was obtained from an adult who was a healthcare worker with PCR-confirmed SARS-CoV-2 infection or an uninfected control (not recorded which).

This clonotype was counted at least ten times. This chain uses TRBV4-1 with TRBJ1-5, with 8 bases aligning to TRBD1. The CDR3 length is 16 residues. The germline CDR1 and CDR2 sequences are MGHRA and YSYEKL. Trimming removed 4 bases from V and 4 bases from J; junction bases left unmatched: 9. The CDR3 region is CASSRDRGAGNQPQHF. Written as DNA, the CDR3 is TGCGCCAGCAGCCGAGACAGGGGCGCGGGTAATCAGCCCCAGCATTTT.

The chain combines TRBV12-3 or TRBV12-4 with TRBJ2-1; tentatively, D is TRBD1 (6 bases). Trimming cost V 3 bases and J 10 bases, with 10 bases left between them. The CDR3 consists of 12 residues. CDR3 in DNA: TGTGCCAGCAGTTTGCCCGACAGGGAGCAGTTCTTC. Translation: CASSLPDREQFF.

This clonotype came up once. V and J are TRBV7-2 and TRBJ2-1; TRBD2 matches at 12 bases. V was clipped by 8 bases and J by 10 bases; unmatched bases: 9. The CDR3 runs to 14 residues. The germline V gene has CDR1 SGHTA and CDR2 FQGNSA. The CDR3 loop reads CASGGLAGSLEQFF. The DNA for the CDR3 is TGTGCCAGCGGCGGACTAGCGGGGTCTCTCGAGCAGTTCTTC.

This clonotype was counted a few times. The CDR3 region has the DNA TGTGCCAGCAGTTTCCGGACCAGAGCCTACGAGCAGTACTTC. This encodes CASSFRTRAYEQYF. The chain carries TRBV12-3 or TRBV12-4 and TRBJ2-7; D is unresolved. Trimming cost V 3 bases and J 2 bases, with 11 bases left between them. There are 14 residues in the CDR3.

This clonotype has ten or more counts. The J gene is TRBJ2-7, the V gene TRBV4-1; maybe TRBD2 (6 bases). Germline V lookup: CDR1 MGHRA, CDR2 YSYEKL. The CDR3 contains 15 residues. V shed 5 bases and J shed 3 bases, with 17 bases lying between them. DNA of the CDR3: TGCGCCAGCAGCTTCGGGGAGGAGAATTACTACGAGCAGTACTTC. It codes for CASSFGEENYYEQYF.

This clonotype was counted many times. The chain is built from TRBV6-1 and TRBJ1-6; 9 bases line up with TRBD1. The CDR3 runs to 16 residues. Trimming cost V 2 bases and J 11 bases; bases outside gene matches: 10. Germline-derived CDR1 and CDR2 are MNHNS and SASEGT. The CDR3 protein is CASSEILGQGGAPLHF. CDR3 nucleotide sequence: TGTGCCAGCAGTGAAATCCTGGGACAGGGTGGAGCACCCCTCCACTTT.

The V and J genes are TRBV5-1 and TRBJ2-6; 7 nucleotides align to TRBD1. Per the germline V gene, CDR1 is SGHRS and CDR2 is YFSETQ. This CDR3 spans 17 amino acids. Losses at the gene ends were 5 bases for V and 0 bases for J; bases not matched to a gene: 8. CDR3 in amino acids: CASRPLQGLSGANVLTF. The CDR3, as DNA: TGCGCCAGCAGACCACTACAGGGGCTCTCTGGGGCCAACGTCCTGACTTTC.

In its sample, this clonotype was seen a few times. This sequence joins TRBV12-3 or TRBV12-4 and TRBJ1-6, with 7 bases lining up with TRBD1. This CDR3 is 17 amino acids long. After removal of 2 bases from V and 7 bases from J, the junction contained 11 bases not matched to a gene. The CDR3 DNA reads TGTGCCAGCAGTTTAATTGCCAGGGGGGAGACGAATTCACCCCTCCACTTT. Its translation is CASSLIARGETNSPLHF.

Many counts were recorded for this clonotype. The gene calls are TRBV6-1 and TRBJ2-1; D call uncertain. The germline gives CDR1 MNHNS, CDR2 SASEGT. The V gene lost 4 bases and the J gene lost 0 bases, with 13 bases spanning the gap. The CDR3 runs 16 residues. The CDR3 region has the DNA TGTGCCAGCAGTGTTCGACTTGTGAGCTCCTACAATGAGCAGTTCTTC. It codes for CASSVRLVSSYNEQFF.

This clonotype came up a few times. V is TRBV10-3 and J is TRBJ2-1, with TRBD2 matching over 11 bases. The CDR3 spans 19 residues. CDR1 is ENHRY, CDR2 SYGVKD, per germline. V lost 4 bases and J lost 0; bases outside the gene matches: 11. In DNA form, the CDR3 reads TGTGCCATCAGTGGCGGGACTAGCGGATCCCCTCGCTCCTACAATGAGCAGTTCTTC. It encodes CAISGGTSGSPRSYNEQFF.

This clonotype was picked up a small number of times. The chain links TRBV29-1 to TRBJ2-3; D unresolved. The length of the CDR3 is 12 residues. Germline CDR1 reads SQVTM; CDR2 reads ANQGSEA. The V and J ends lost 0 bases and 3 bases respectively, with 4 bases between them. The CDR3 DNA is TGCAGCGTTGAAGAGGGGACAGATACGCAGTATTTT. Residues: CSVEEGTDTQYF.

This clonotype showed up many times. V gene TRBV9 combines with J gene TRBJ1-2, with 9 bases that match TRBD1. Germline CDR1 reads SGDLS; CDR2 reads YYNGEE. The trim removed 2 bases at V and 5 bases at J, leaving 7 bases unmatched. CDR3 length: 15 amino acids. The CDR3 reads CASSVMPGQGYGYTF. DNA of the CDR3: TGTGCCAGCAGCGTGATGCCGGGACAGGGATATGGCTACACCTTC. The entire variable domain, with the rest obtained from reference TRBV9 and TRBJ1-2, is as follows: DSGVTQTPKHLITATGQRVTLRCSPRSGDLSVYWYQQSLDQGLQFLIQYYNGEERAKGNILERFSAQQFPDLHSELNLSSLELGDSALYFCASSVMPGQGYGYTFGSGTRLTVV.

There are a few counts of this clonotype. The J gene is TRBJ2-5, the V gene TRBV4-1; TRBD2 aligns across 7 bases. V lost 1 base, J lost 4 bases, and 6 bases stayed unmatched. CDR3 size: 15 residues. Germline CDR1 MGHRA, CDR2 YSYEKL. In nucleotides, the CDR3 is TGCGCCAGCAGCCAAGTCGCGGGAGTACCAGAGACCCAGTACTTC. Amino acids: CASSQVAGVPETQYF.

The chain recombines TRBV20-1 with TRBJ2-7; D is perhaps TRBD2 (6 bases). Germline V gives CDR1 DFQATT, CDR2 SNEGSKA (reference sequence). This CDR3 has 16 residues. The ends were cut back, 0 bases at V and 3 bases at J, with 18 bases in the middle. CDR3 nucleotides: TGCAGTGCTAGAGATCCTTTTGGGACTGGAAACTACGAGCAGTACTTC. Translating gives CSARDPFGTGNYEQYF.

The CDR3 region has the DNA TGCGCCAGCAGCTTGGACTGGCCTAGCGGAAACCGATTCTACAATGAGCAGTTCTTC. As protein: CASSLDWPSGNRFYNEQFF. This sequence joins TRBV5-1 and TRBJ2-1, with 7 bases that match TRBD2. The CDR3 length is 19 residues. The V gene end was trimmed by 0 bases and the J gene end by 3 bases; junction bases not matched to a gene: 15. In germline, CDR1 is SGHRS, CDR2 YFSETQ. The whole variable domain, filled in from reference TRBV5-1 and TRBJ2-1, reads KAGVTQTPRYLIKTRGQQVTLSCSPISGHRSVSWYQQTPGQGLQFLFEYFSETQRNKGNFPGRFSGRQFSNSRSEMNVSTLELGDSALYLCASSLDWPSGNRFYNEQFFGPGTRLTVL.

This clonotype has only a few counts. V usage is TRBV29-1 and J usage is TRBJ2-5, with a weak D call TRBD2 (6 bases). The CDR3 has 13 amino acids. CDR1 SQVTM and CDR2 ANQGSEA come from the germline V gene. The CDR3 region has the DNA TGCTACGCCCTGGGGGGTACATCAGAGACCCAGTACTTC. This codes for CYALGGTSETQYF. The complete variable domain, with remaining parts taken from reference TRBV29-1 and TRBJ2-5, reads SAVISQKPSRDICQRGTSLTIQCQVDSQVTMMFWYRQQPGQSLTLIATANQGSEATYESGFVIDKFPISRPNLTFSTLTVSNMSPEDSSIYLCYALGGTSETQYFGPGTRLLVL.